A single sample is the source of the 19 T cell receptor beta chains below, sequenced in a study of cytomegalovirus exposure and HLA in healthy donors. 60 Vbeta and 13 Jbeta primers were used in PCR. Profiled with immunoSEQ multiplex PCR; TCRdb holds only in-frame clones, not every one. The top ten clones hold about 2% of a sample with some 120,000 clones, about four fifths of them seen once. The sample taken for sequencing was PBMCs. The receptors derive from a man aged 18 to 35 in good health and CMV-seronegative.

V usage is TRBV5-4 and J usage is TRBJ2-1; 10 bases agree with TRBD2. This CDR3 has 14 amino acids. Unmatched junction bases numbered 4, after V lost 1 base and J lost 9 bases. Germline V gene data show CDR1 as SGHNT and CDR2 as YYREEE (reference sequence). The CDR3 sequence: CASSLLAGDSEQFF. The CDR3 nucleotides read TGTGCCAGCAGCTTGCTAGCGGGAGATAGTGAGCAGTTCTTC. The variable domain in full, with the rest retrieved from reference TRBV5-4 and TRBJ2-1, is ETGVTQSPTHLIKTRGQQVTLRCSSQSGHNTVSWYQQALGQGPQFIFQYYREEENGRGNFPPRFSGLQFPNYSSELNVNALELDDSALYLCASSLLAGDSEQFFGPGTRLTVL.

The chain has TRBV7-3 and TRBJ2-1; D uncertain. In germline, CDR1 is SGHTA, CDR2 FQGTGA. V was cut by 2 bases and J by 0 bases, with 5 bases left in between. The CDR3 consists of 14 residues. CDR3 region: CASSLYSSYNEQFF. CDR3 sequence (DNA): TGTGCCAGCAGCTTATATAGCTCCTACAATGAGCAGTTCTTC.

The chain links TRBV5-4 to TRBJ2-2; 9 bases align to TRBD1. V was pared by 6 bases and J by 4 bases, with 10 bases of the junction left unmatched. The CDR3 has 16 residues. From germline, CDR1 is SGHNT and CDR2 YYREEE (reference sequence). The CDR3 is CASTPGGTGTTGELFF. The CDR3 DNA is TGTGCCAGCACTCCTGGCGGGACAGGGACCACCGGGGAGCTGTTTTTT. The complete variable domain, with remaining parts taken from reference TRBV5-4 and TRBJ2-2, reads ETGVTQSPTHLIKTRGQQVTLRCSSQSGHNTVSWYQQALGQGPQFIFQYYREEENGRGNFPPRFSGLQFPNYSSELNVNALELDDSALYLCASTPGGTGTTGELFFGEGSRLTVL.

CDR3 loop: CASSHRVATNEKLFF. CDR3 sequence (DNA): TGTGCCAGCAGTCACAGGGTGGCAACTAATGAAAAACTGTTTTTT. The chain joins TRBV6-1 to TRBJ1-4, with a tentative D call TRBD1 (6 bases). This CDR3 spans 15 amino acids. V lost 5 bases to trimming and J lost 0 bases, with 10 bases between them. Looked up from germline, CDR1 is MNHNS and CDR2 is SASEGT.

This rearrangement joins TRBV6-5 to TRBJ1-5; maybe TRBD1 (6 bases). Trimming left V 6 bases short and J 6 bases short, with 12 bases between. Germline values: CDR1 MNHEY, CDR2 SVGAGI. This CDR3 has 13 residues. The CDR3 spells CASSRQQGQPQHF. In DNA, the CDR3 is TGTGCCAGCAGCCGACAACAGGGTCAGCCCCAGCATTTT.

V usage is TRBV28 and J usage is TRBJ1-2; D perhaps matches TRBD1 (5 bases). The CDR3 consists of 12 residues. V dropped 3 bases and J dropped 7 bases, with 9 bases sitting between them. Germline lookup yields CDR1 MDHEN and CDR2 SYDVKM. The CDR3 DNA reads TGTGCCAGCAGTTTTGGACACCTTGGCTACACCTTC. It translates to CASSFGHLGYTF.

The V gene is TRBV7-2, the J gene TRBJ1-1; maybe TRBD1 (5 bases). Germline CDR1 reads SGHTA; CDR2 reads FQGNSA. CDR3 length equals 15 residues. V gave up 5 bases and J gave up 1 base, with 14 bases separating them. The CDR3 sequence is CASSLHGQTNTEAFF. The CDR3 bases are TGTGCCAGCAGCCTTCACGGACAAACGAACACTGAAGCTTTCTTT.

This chain connects TRBV7-9 to TRBJ2-7, with D perhaps TRBD1 (5 bases). V shed 2 bases and J shed 7 bases, with 12 bases lying between them. The length of the CDR3 is 13 residues. Germline values: CDR1 SEHNR, CDR2 FQNEAQ (reference sequence). The CDR3 sequence is CASSLQGALEQYV. The DNA for the CDR3 is TGTGCCAGCAGCTTACAGGGCGCGTTGGAGCAGTACGTC.

The rearrangement links TRBV18 to TRBJ1-1; D ambiguous. The CDR3 covers 15 residues. Germline CDR1 KGHSH, CDR2 LQKENI. V was trimmed by 2 bases and J by 0 bases, leaving 10 bases between them. The chain's CDR3 is CASSPTGSMNTEAFF. In DNA form, the CDR3 reads TGTGCCAGCTCACCAACGGGGAGCATGAACACTGAAGCTTTCTTT.

This clone was recorded a few times. The V and J genes are TRBV2 and TRBJ1-2, with TRBD1 matching 9 bases. This CDR3 region has 12 residues. The V segment lost 4 bases and the J segment 7 bases; nucleotides outside the gene matches: 1. Germline V gene data show CDR1 as SNHLY and CDR2 as FYNNEI. CDR3 DNA: TGTGCCAGCAGTGCGGGACAGGGTGGCTACACCTTC. Amino acid sequence: CASSAGQGGYTF.

This clone turned up a few times. CDR3 coding DNA: TGTGCCAACCCACTGGGACAGGGCCAAGAGACCCAGTACTTC. This sequence encodes CANPLGQGQETQYF. The rearrangement links TRBV2 to TRBJ2-5, with TRBD1 matching over 9 bases. J was trimmed by 1 base and V by 10 bases; bases with no gene match: 7. In germline, CDR1 is SNHLY, CDR2 FYNNEI. The CDR3 loop spans 14 amino acids.

The genes are TRBV2 and TRBJ2-3, with a weak D call TRBD1 (6 bases). The CDR3 has 16 amino acids. The V gene lost 3 bases and the J gene lost 5 bases, with 18 bases spanning the gap. Per the germline V gene, CDR1 is SNHLY and CDR2 is FYNNEI. CDR3 sequence: CASSDLRMQGRDTQYF. The CDR3 coding sequence is TGTGCCAGCAGTGATTTACGCATGCAGGGGAGAGATACGCAGTATTTT. The whole variable domain, filled in from reference TRBV2 and TRBJ2-3, reads EPEVTQTPSHQVTQMGQEVILRCVPISNHLYFYWYRQILGQKVEFLVSFYNNEISEKSEIFDDQFSVERPDGSNFTLKIRSTKLEDSAMYFCASSDLRMQGRDTQYFGPGTRLTVL.

The chain recombines TRBV6-1 with TRBJ1-5; 7 bases line up with TRBD1. V gave up 2 bases and J gave up 11 bases; unmatched junction bases: 12. The CDR3 spans 15 residues. Germline CDR1 reads MNHNS; CDR2 reads SASEGT. The CDR3 DNA follows: TGTGCCAGCAGTGAACCCAGGGGGAGTCAATCAGCCCAGCATTTT. It codes for CASSEPRGSQSAQHF.

The rearrangement links TRBV18 to TRBJ2-1; the D is unclear. V was cut by 5 bases and J by 0 bases, with 14 bases left in between. Germline V gene sequence: CDR1 KGHSH, CDR2 LQKENI. This CDR3 spans 16 amino acids. The CDR3 protein is CASSLHGPSSYNEQFF. CDR3 bases: TGTGCCAGCTCATTGCATGGTCCCAGCTCCTACAATGAGCAGTTCTTC.

The chain combines TRBV15 with TRBJ1-2; D is undetermined. The germline V gene encodes CDR1 LNHNV and CDR2 YYDKDF (reference sequence). The V end lost 0 bases, the J end lost 8 bases, and 13 bases lay between the germline ends. The CDR3 spans 14 residues. This CDR3 reads CATSRETYPEGYTF. CDR3 DNA: TGTGCCACCAGCAGAGAAACTTATCCCGAAGGCTACACCTTC.

By share, this clone counts as large. The V call is TRBV21-1, the J call TRBJ1-1; TRBD1 was called by the table and not checked on the DNA. TRBV21-1 is termed a pseudogene. This CDR3 has 14 amino acids. This CDR3 reads CASTRGGRATEAFF. The CDR3 DNA sequence: TGTGCCAGCACCCGAGGGGGACGGGCGACTGAAGCTTTCTTT.

CDR3 amino acids: CASSLNGRATEQFF. The CDR3 nucleotides are TGTGCCAGCAGCTTAAACGGGAGGGCCACTGAGCAGTTCTTC. The V call is TRBV7-3, the J call TRBJ2-1; 8 positions agree with TRBD2. Losses at the gene ends were 1 base for V and 9 bases for J; bases not matched to a gene: 5. CDR1 SGHTA and CDR2 FQGTGA come from the germline V gene. The CDR3 spans 14 residues.

The chain links TRBV23-1 to TRBJ2-2; TRBD1 is a possible D gene (6 bases). TRBV23-1 is placed among ORFs of uncertain function. V lost 6 bases and J 2 bases, leaving 7 bases between the germline ends. This CDR3 is 13 amino acids long. The CDR3 here is CASSRGNTGELFF. The DNA of the CDR3 is TGCGCCAGCAGCAGGGGTAACACCGGGGAGCTGTTTTTT.

The chain employs TRBV7-9 and TRBJ1-1; TRBD1 might be the D (5 bases). Trimming pared 5 bases from V and 6 bases from J, leaving 22 bases between. This CDR3 is 16 amino acids long. Germline loops: CDR1 SEHNR, CDR2 FQNEAQ (reference sequence). This CDR3 is CASSPWVVVGLAEAFF. In DNA, the CDR3 is TGTGCCAGCAGCCCCTGGGTGGTAGTGGGACTCGCTGAAGCTTTCTTT.